This T cell receptor beta chain was documented in a study of cytomegalovirus exposure and HLA in healthy donors. This CDR3 is 16 amino acids long. V lost 1 base, J lost 7 bases, and 8 bases stayed unmatched. CDR1 MGHRA and CDR2 YSYEKL come from the germline V gene. In the PCR, 60 Vbeta and 13 Jbeta primers were used. Measured with immunoSEQ multiplex PCR; TCRdb has only the in-frame clones, and not every one. The repertoire consists of about 150,000 clones, with roughly 70% occurring once and the leading ten covering 1.5% to 2%. Turning to this clone: Other DNA sequences in the sample encode the same CDR3.

The chain has TRBV4-1 and TRBJ2-2; 8 bases are shared with TRBD2. Sequenced sample: PBMCs. The clonotype originates from a woman between 40 and 50 years old in good health and CMV-seronegative. The CDR3 DNA reads TGCGCCAGCAGCCAAGTCGCGGGGGGAATCATCGGGGAGCTGTTTTTT. Translated: CASSQVAGGIIGELFF.